Below, 9 T cell receptor beta chains from the same sample are listed, as sequenced in a study of T cell responses to AZD1222 COVID-19 vaccine. The repertoire was sequenced with immunoSEQ multiplex PCR; TCRdb's copy has only in-frame clones and lacks some. The table includes just over 150,000 clones, 75% to 95% detected once. Sequencing was performed on peripheral blood, taken on day 0 of AZD1222 vaccination. The receptors stem from an adult in good health.

The V call is TRBV24-1, the J call TRBJ2-1, with 12 bases lining up with TRBD2. J lost 7 bases, V lost 7 bases, and 4 bases had no gene match. The CDR3 has 14 residues. Looked up from germline, CDR1 is KGHDR and CDR2 is SFDVKD. CDR3 in amino acids: CATSATSGSNEQFF. The CDR3 nucleotides are TGTGCCACCAGCGCGACTAGCGGGAGTAATGAGCAGTTCTTC.

This chain joins TRBV4-1 and TRBJ2-5, with 12 bases fitting TRBD2. V dropped 4 bases and J dropped 2; count of bases not matched to a gene: 2. This CDR3 contains 15 residues. Germline V lookup: CDR1 MGHRA, CDR2 YSYEKL. DNA of the CDR3: TGCGCCAGCAGCCCGACTAGCGGGGGTCAAGAGACCCAGTACTTC. Residues: CASSPTSGGQETQYF.

The rearrangement uses TRBV15 and TRBJ2-5; weak D call: TRBD2 (5 bases). Germline CDR1 LNHNV, CDR2 YYDKDF (reference sequence). CDR3 length: 12 amino acids. The ends were cut back, 5 bases at V and 3 bases at J, with 7 bases in the middle. The CDR3 DNA reads as TGTGCCACCAGCTACGGGGAAGAGACCCAGTACTTC. Amino acids: CATSYGEETQYF.

This rearrangement joins TRBV4-3 to TRBJ2-3; 7 bases match TRBD2. This CDR3 region has 14 residues. CDR1 is LGHNA, CDR2 YSLEER, per germline. The J segment lost 4 bases and the V segment lost 0 bases, leaving 1 base of the junction unmatched. The CDR3 is CASSQEGRADTQYF. The CDR3 bases are TGCGCCAGCAGCCAAGAGGGGAGGGCAGATACGCAGTATTTT.

Written as DNA, the CDR3 is TGCGCCAGCAGCCAAGAATCTTCCCGGGGGCGATCACCCCTCCACTTT. This translates into CASSQESSRGRSPLHF. The V gene is TRBV4-3, the J gene TRBJ1-6, with a possible D match to TRBD1 (6 bases). V was pared by 0 bases and J by 10 bases, with 16 bases between. The germline gives CDR1 LGHNA, CDR2 YSLEER. The CDR3 has 16 residues.

V is TRBV7-2 and J is TRBJ1-5; no firm D call. Germline-derived CDR1 and CDR2 are SGHTA and FQGNSA. V lost 5 bases, J lost 6 bases, and 8 bases lay in between. The length of the CDR3 is 12 residues. DNA for the CDR3: TGTGCCAGCAGCCGACCCGGTCAGCCCCAGCATTTT. Translation gives CASSRPGQPQHF.

This chain joins TRBV9 and TRBJ1-1, with D hard to call. Germline V gives CDR1 SGDLS, CDR2 YYNGEE. CDR3 length: 16 residues. V was pared by 0 bases and J by 2 bases, with 14 bases between. CDR3 loop: CASSVAAAEVNTEAFF. The CDR3, as DNA: TGTGCCAGCAGCGTAGCTGCGGCAGAGGTAAACACTGAAGCTTTCTTT.

The chain carries TRBV2 and TRBJ2-7, with no clear D. Trimming cost V 6 bases and J 10 bases, with 19 bases left between them. This CDR3 spans 13 amino acids. CDR1 is SNHLY and CDR2 is FYNNEI in the germline V gene. The CDR3 spells CASSERYEAPQYF. CDR3 in DNA: TGTGCCAGCAGCGAGAGATATGAGGCCCCTCAGTACTTC.

The V and J genes are TRBV2 and TRBJ1-6; the match to TRBD1 covers 9 bases. Germline loops: CDR1 SNHLY, CDR2 FYNNEI. The CDR3 has 15 amino acids. J was trimmed by 10 bases and V by 6 bases; bases with no gene match: 10. This chain's CDR3 is CASRLTGTGTSPLHF. CDR3 bases: TGTGCCAGCAGACTCACCGGGACAGGGACCTCACCCCTCCACTTT.